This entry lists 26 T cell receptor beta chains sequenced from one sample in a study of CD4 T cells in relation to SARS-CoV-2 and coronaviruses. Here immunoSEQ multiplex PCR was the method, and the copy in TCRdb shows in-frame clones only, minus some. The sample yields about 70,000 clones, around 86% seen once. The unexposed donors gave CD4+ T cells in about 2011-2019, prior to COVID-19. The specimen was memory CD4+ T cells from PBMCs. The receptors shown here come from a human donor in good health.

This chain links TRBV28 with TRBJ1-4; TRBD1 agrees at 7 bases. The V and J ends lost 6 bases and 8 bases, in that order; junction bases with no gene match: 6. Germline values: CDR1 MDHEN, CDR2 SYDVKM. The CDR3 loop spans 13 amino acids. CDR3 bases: TGTGCCAGCAGAAGACAGGGACGAGAAAAACTGTTTTTT. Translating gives CASRRQGREKLFF.

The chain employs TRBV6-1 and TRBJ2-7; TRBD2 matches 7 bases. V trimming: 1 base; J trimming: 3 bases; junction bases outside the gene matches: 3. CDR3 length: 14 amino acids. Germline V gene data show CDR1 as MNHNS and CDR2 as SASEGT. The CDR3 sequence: CASSEVGGDYEQYF. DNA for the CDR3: TGTGCCAGCAGTGAAGTGGGAGGGGACTACGAGCAGTACTTC.

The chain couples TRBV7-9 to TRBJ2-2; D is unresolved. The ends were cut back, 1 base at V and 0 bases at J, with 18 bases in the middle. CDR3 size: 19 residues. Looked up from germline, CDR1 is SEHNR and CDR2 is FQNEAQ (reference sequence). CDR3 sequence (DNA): TGTGCCAGCAGCTTAGAGCTGTGGCAGGATCACGCGAACACCGGGGAGCTGTTTTTT. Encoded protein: CASSLELWQDHANTGELFF.

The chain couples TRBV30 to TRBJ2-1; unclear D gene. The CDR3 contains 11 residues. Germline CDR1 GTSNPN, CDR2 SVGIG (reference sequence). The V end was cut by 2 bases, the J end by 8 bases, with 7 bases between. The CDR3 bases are TGTGCCTGGAGTCCCCGGGATGAGCAGTTCTTC. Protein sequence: CAWSPRDEQFF. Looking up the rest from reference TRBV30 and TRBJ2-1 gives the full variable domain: SQTIHQWPATLVQPVGSPLSLECTVEGTSNPNLYWYRQAAGRGLQLLFYSVGIGQISSEVPQNLSASRPQDRQFILSSKKLLLSDSGFYLCAWSPRDEQFFGPGTRLTVL.

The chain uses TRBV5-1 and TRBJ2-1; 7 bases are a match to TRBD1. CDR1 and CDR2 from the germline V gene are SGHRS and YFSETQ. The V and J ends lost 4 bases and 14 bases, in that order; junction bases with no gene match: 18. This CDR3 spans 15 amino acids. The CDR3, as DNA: TGCGCCAGCAGCCCGGAAAGTTTAGGGGACAGTCCAAAGTTCTTC. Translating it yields CASSPESLGDSPKFF.

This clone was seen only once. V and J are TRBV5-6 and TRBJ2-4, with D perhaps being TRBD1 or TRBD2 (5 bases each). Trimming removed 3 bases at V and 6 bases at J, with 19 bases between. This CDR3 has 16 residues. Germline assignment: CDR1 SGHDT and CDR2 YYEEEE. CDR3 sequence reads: CASSSQSQPGRNIQYF. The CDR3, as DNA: TGTGCCAGCAGCTCCCAGAGTCAACCGGGGCGAAACATTCAGTACTTC.

The CDR3 DNA sequence: TGTGCCAGTAGTATTCGCGGGATCAGGAACGAGCAGTACTTC. The encoded protein is CASSIRGIRNEQYF. This chain links TRBV19 with TRBJ2-7, with D perhaps matching TRBD2 (6 bases). Trimming took off 3 bases at V and 5 bases at J, with 14 bases between the two ends. The CDR3 is made up of 14 amino acids. Germline V gives CDR1 LNHDA, CDR2 SQIVND (reference sequence).

CDR3 protein: CASSYSILPGAYSNQPQHF. CDR3 nucleotide sequence: TGTGCCAGCAGTTACTCGATTCTCCCAGGGGCTTATAGCAATCAGCCCCAGCATTTT. V gene TRBV6-7 combines with J gene TRBJ1-5, with a tentative D call TRBD1 (6 bases). TRBV6-7 is classed as an ORF, of uncertain function. Trimming took off 0 bases at V and 0 bases at J, with 18 bases between the two ends. CDR3 length: 19 residues.

The CDR3 reads CASRLPGTTEAFF. The CDR3 coding sequence is TGTGCCAGCAGGTTACCAGGGACCACTGAAGCTTTCTTT. V gene TRBV6-5 combines with J gene TRBJ1-1, with a possible D match to TRBD1 (5 bases). V lost 6 bases and J 4 bases, leaving 12 bases between the germline ends. This CDR3 region has 13 residues. CDR1 is MNHEY, CDR2 SVGAGI, per germline.

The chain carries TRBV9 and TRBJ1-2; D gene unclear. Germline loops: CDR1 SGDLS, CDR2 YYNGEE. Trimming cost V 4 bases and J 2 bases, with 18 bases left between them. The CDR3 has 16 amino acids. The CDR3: CASSPGSAVLNYGYTF. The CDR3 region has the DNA TGTGCCAGCAGCCCAGGATCAGCCGTGCTCAACTATGGCTACACCTTC. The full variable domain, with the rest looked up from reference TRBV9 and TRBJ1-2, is DSGVTQTPKHLITATGQRVTLRCSPRSGDLSVYWYQQSLDQGLQFLIQYYNGEERAKGNILERFSAQQFPDLHSELNLSSLELGDSALYFCASSPGSAVLNYGYTFGSGTRLTVV.

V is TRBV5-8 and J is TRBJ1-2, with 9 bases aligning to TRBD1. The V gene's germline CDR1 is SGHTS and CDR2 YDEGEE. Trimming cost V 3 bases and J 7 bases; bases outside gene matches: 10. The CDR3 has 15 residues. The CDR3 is CASSSSWTGVGGYTF. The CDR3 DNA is TGTGCCAGCAGCTCCAGCTGGACAGGGGTTGGTGGCTACACCTTC.

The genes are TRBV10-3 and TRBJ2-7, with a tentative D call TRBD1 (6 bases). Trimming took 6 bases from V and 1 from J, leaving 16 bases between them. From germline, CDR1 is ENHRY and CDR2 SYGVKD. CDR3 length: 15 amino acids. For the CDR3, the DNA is TGTGCCATCAGGTACGATGGGGGCCGGTCCTACGAGCAGTACTTC. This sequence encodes CAIRYDGGRSYEQYF.

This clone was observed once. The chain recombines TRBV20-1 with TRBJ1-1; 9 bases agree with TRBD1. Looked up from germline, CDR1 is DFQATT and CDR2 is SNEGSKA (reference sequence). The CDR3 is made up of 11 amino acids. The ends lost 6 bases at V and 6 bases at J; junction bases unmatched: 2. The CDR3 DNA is TGCAGTGCCTGGACAGGGGCTGAAGCTTTCTTT. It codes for CSAWTGAEAFF.

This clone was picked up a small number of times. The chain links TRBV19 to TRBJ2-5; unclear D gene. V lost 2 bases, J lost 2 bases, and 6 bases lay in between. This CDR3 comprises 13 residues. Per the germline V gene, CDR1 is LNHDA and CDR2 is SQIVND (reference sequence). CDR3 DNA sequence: TGTGCCAGTAGTATACAGCCTCAAGAGACCCAGTACTTC. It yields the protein CASSIQPQETQYF.

This CDR3 is CASSPDSSGNTIYF. For the CDR3, the DNA is TGTGCCAGCAGTCCGGACAGCTCTGGAAACACCATATATTTT. The chain couples TRBV6-5 to TRBJ1-3; possibly TRBD1 for D (6 bases). The CDR3 loop spans 14 amino acids. The germline gives CDR1 MNHEY, CDR2 SVGAGI. Trimming shortened V by 5 bases and J by 0 bases, and 8 bases separated the two germline ends.

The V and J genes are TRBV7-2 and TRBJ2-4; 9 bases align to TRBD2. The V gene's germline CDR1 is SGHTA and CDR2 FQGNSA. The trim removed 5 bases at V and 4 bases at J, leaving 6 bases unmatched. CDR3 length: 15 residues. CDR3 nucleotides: TGTGCCAGCAGCGCGATGACTAGCGGTAAAAACATTCAGTACTTC. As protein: CASSAMTSGKNIQYF.

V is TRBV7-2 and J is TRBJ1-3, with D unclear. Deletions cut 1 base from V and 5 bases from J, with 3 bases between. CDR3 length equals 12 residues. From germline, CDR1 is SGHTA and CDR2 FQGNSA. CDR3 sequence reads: CASSLVRNTIYF. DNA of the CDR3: TGTGCCAGCAGCTTAGTTCGAAACACCATATATTTT.

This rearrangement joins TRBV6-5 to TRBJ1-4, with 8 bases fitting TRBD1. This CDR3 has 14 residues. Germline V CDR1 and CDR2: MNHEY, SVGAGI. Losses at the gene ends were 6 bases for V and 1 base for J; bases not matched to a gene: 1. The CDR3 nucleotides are TGTGCCAGCAGCGACAGGGGAACTAATGAAAAACTGTTTTTT. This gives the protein CASSDRGTNEKLFF.

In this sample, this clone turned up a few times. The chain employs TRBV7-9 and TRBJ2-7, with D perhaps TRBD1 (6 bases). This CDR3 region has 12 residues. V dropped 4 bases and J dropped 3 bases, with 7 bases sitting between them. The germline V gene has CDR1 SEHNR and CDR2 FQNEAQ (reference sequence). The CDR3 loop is CASSWTVYEQYF. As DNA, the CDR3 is TGTGCCAGCAGCTGGACAGTCTACGAGCAGTACTTC.

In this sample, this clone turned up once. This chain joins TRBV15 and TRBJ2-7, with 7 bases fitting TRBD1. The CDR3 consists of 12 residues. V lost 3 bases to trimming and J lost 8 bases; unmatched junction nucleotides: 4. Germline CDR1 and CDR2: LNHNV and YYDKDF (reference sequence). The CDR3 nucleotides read TGTGCCACCAGCAGGGGGACAGAAAAGCAGTACTTC. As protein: CATSRGTEKQYF.

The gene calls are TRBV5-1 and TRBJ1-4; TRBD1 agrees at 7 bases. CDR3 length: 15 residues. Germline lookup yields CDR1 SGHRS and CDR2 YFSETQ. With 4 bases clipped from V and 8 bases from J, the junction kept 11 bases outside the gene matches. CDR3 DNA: TGCGCCAGCAGCCCATTACAGGGGAGGAACGAAAAACTGTTTTTT. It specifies CASSPLQGRNEKLFF.

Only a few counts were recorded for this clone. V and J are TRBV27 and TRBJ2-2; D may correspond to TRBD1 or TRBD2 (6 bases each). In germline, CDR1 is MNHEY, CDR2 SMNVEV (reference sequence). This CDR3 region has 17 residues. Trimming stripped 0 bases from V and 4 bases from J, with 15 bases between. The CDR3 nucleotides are TGTGCCAGCAGTTTATCCTACAGGGAGGTTTCCACCGGGGAGCTGTTTTTT. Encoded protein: CASSLSYREVSTGELFF.

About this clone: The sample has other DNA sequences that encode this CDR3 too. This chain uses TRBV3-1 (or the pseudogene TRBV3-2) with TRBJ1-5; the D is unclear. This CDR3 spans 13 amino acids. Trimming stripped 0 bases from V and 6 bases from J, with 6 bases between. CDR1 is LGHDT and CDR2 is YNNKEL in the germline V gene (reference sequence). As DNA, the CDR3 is TGTGCCAGCAGCCAAGATTTGGGTCAGCCCCAGCATTTT. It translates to CASSQDLGQPQHF.

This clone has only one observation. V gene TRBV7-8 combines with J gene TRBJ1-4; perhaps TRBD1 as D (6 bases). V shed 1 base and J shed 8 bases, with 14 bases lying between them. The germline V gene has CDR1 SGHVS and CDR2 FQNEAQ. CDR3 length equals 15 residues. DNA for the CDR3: TGTGCCAGCAGCTTAGGGCTAGGGGGAAAGGAAAAACTGTTTTTT. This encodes CASSLGLGGKEKLFF.

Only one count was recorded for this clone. Written as DNA, the CDR3 is TGTGCCAGCAGCTTAAGACAGGCGTATCAGCCCCAGCATTTT. It is translated as CASSLRQAYQPQHF. The rearrangement uses TRBV7-2 and TRBJ1-5, with D possibly matching TRBD1 (6 bases). The CDR3 is 14 amino acids. V lost 2 bases to trimming and J lost 5 bases, with 10 bases between them. Germline CDR1 and CDR2: SGHTA and FQGNSA.

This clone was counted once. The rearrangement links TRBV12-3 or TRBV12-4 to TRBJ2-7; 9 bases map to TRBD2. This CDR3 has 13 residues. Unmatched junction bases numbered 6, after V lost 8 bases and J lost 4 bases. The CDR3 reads CASSRLAGYEQYF. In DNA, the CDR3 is TGTGCCAGCTCGAGGCTAGCGGGATACGAGCAGTACTTC.